A single sample gave rise to the 11 T cell receptor beta chains below, sequenced in a study of spatial heterogeneity in lung cancer. TCRdb passed the 5' RACE reads through MiXCR, listing each CDR3 protein once. The sample shows around 10,000 distinct CDR3 sequences, around an eighth of them seen only once. Study-level results: How many expanded intratumoral alpha and beta TCRs were present tracked the tumor mutation count, which was a count of nonsynonymous mutations.

Time point given: sample taken at primary tumor resection. The antigens these receptors bind are not known. The material was lung tumor tissue, obtained at surgery. The receptors originated from a male donor with early-stage non-small cell lung cancer.

This clonotype came up many times. This beta chain appears as a stray read in a library generated for alpha chains; its size is not informative. The V gene is TRBV29-1, the J gene TRBJ2-1; 12 nucleotides line up with TRBD2. Trimming cost V 5 bases and J 7 bases; bases outside gene matches: 9. This CDR3 contains 15 residues. Germline V lookup: CDR1 SQVTM, CDR2 ANQGSEA. CDR3 sequence: CSVPTTSGRSNEQFF. The CDR3 DNA reads TGCAGCGTTCCCACTACTAGCGGGAGGAGTAATGAGCAGTTCTTC.

Comment on this clonotype: Since it is a stray read in a library aimed at alpha chains, this beta chain has a size that is not meaningful. The chain employs TRBV29-1 and TRBJ1-2; D not resolved. The germline V gene has CDR1 SQVTM and CDR2 ANQGSEA. CDR3 length: 12 residues. Trimming left V 4 bases short and J 2 bases short, with 8 bases between. The CDR3 here is CSVGSLNYGYTF. CDR3 DNA sequence: TGCAGCGTTGGATCCCTGAACTATGGCTACACCTTC.

This clonotype is medium-sized within its sample. A library made for alpha chains picked up this beta chain off target, so its size means little. The V call is TRBV29-1, the J call TRBJ1-5, with D uncertain. Trimming removed 6 bases from V and 3 bases from J, with 12 bases in between. Germline-derived CDR1 and CDR2 are SQVTM and ANQGSEA. The CDR3 runs to 13 residues. The CDR3 DNA sequence: TGCAGCGTCCCAAGAGGTACCAATCAGCCCCAGCATTTT. This encodes CSVPRGTNQPQHF.

Concerning this clonotype: With the library built for alpha chains, this beta chain is off target and its frequency is not meaningful. This chain uses TRBV4-1 with TRBJ1-5, with 7 bases identical to TRBD1. CDR1 is MGHRA and CDR2 is YSYEKL in the germline V gene. Trimming took 3 bases from V and 6 from J; bases not matched to a gene: 11. This CDR3 comprises 16 residues. CDR3 amino acids: CASSQRLGTERQPQHF. The CDR3, as DNA: TGCGCCAGCAGCCAGCGATTAGGGACAGAGCGTCAGCCCCAGCATTTT.

Regarding this clonotype: This beta chain appears as a stray read in a library generated for alpha chains; its size is not informative. The chain has TRBV10-3 and TRBJ1-1; TRBD1 might be the D (6 bases). The CDR3 contains 14 residues. Germline assignment: CDR1 ENHRY and CDR2 SYGVKD. The V end lost 10 bases, the J end lost 1 base, and 16 bases lay between the germline ends. For the CDR3, the DNA is TGTGCCACCGGTCAGGGGAACAGGAACACTGAAGCTTTCTTT. Its translation is CATGQGNRNTEAFF.

For this clonotype: This beta chain is a stray sequence in a library constructed for alpha chains; its clone size is not meaningful. For the CDR3, the DNA is TGTGCCAGCAGCCGAAAACGAAGTACAGGGTATACGCAGTATTTT. The encoded protein is CASSRKRSTGYTQYF. The chain employs TRBV7-2 and TRBJ2-3; weak D call: TRBD1 (6 bases). Between the trimmed V and J ends, which lost 5 bases and 7 bases, there was a span of 19 bases. CDR1 is SGHTA and CDR2 is FQGNSA in the germline V gene. CDR3 length: 15 amino acids. The full variable domain, in which reference TRBV7-2 and TRBJ2-3 provide the parts outside the CDR3, is GAGVSQSPSNKVTEKGKDVELRCDPISGHTALYWYRQSLGQGLEFLIYFQGNSAPDKSGLPSDRFSAERTGGSVSTLTIQRTQQEDSAVYLCASSRKRSTGYTQYFGPGTRLTVL.

This clonotype is categorized as medium-sized. This beta chain is a stray read from a library made for alpha chains; its abundance is not meaningful. CDR3 DNA: TGTGCCAGCAACCTCCAGGGACTCGCACATAGTGAGCAGTTCTTC. Translated, it gives CASNLQGLAHSEQFF. The chain is built from TRBV7-2 and TRBJ2-1; maybe TRBD2 (6 bases). There are 15 residues in the CDR3. V lost 7 bases and J 9 bases, leaving 22 bases between the germline ends. Per germline, CDR1 SGHTA and CDR2 FQGNSA.

The sample holds many counts of this clonotype. The library was prepared for alpha chains; this beta chain is a stray read, so its frequency means little. The CDR3 sequence: CASSEFAWDLRTDTQYF. The CDR3 bases are TGTGCCAGCAGTGAATTCGCTTGGGATTTAAGGACAGATACGCAGTATTTT. The chain is built from TRBV25-1 and TRBJ2-3; D gene ambiguous. V gave up 1 base and J gave up 3 bases, with 17 bases separating them. The CDR3 consists of 17 residues. Germline lookup yields CDR1 MGHDK and CDR2 SYGVNS.

This clonotype was found many times. As an off-target read in a library built for alpha chains, this beta chain has a frequency of little significance. The rearrangement joins TRBV20-1 to TRBJ2-7; perhaps TRBD1 as D (6 bases). There are 16 residues in the CDR3. V was clipped by 0 bases and J by 2 bases, with 17 bases between them. The V gene's germline CDR1 is DFQATT and CDR2 SNEGSKA (reference sequence). This chain's CDR3 is CSARDWASTGTYEQYF. The CDR3 DNA reads TGCAGTGCTAGAGATTGGGCGTCGACAGGAACCTACGAGCAGTACTTC.

This clonotype is termed medium-sized. This beta chain is a stray read from a library made for alpha chains; its abundance is not meaningful. CDR3 sequence reads: CASSQFMGEQYF. As DNA, the CDR3 is TGTGCCAGCAGCCAATTTATGGGCGAGCAGTACTTC. The rearrangement joins TRBV14 to TRBJ2-7, with no clear D. Germline CDR1 is SGHDN and CDR2 is FVKESK. V lost 2 bases and J 6 bases, leaving 8 bases between the germline ends. The CDR3 is made up of 12 amino acids.

This clonotype has a count of ten or more. The size of this beta chain means little, since it is a stray read in a library made for alpha chains. The V call is TRBV4-2, the J call TRBJ2-7; 8 nucleotides line up with TRBD1. Germline V gives CDR1 LGHNA, CDR2 YNFKEQ. The CDR3 spans 16 residues. V trimming: 0 bases; J trimming: 3 bases; junction bases outside the gene matches: 7. CDR3 region: CASSQDAGGANYEQYF. DNA of the CDR3: TGTGCCAGCAGCCAAGACGCAGGGGGCGCGAACTACGAGCAGTACTTC.